A selection of T cell receptor beta chains follows, all from one sample in a study of cytomegalovirus exposure and HLA in healthy donors. Sequencing used immunoSEQ multiplex PCR; TCRdb keeps in-frame clones, though not all of them. This table holds 68,000 or so clones, over 75% found once. The source material was PBMCs. The source of these receptors is a human donor in good health. The CDR3 runs from the conserved cysteine through the conserved F or W. D genes are given only for firm matches. Size tells how often a clone was seen (once, few, many) or the class of an expanded clone, and some rows leave it out.

V gene	J gene	clone size	D gene	CDR3 DNA	CDR3 protein
TRBV9	TRBJ2-1	-	TRBD2	TGTGCCAGCAGCGTAGGGACTAGCGGGGGGGTAGTAGTGCGCGAGCAGTTCTTC	CASSVGTSGGVVVREQFF
TRBV5-4	TRBJ2-7	-	-	TGTGCCAGCAGCTTGGACCGGGTCCTTCCCTACGAGCAGTACTTC	CASSLDRVLPYEQYF
TRBV5-6	TRBJ2-7	-	-	TGTGCCAGCAGCTTCTTGACGACAGGTTCCTACGAGCAGTACTTC	CASSFLTTGSYEQYF
TRBV7-8	TRBJ1-2	-	-	TGTGCCAGCAGCTCCCGACAGCAAGGCTACACCTTC	CASSSRQQGYTF
TRBV12-5	TRBJ1-1	-	TRBD1	TGTGCTAGCGGGGTCGGGACAGGGAACACTGAAGCTTTCTTT	CASGVGTGNTEAFF
TRBV19	TRBJ1-5	-	-	TGTGCCAGTAGTATAGACTGGGGGCAATGGAATCAGCCCCAGCATTTT	CASSIDWGQWNQPQHF
TRBV5-6	TRBJ1-2	-	TRBD1	TGTGCCAGCAGCTCCGCGGAAGGGACAGGGGGAGGCTACACCTTC	CASSSAEGTGGGYTF
TRBV21-1	TRBJ2-5	few	-	TGTGCCAGCAGCAGGGGGCGGACATCCCAAGAGACCCAGTACTTC	CASSRGRTSQETQYF
TRBV11-1	TRBJ2-3	once	-	TGTGCCAGCAGCTTAGTCGGTAGCGTTTCAGATACGCAGTATTTT	CASSLVGSVSDTQYF
TRBV13	TRBJ2-2	-	-	TGTGCCAGCAGCTTAAGGCTAGCTATTCCCGGGGAGCTGTTTTTT	CASSLRLAIPGELFF
TRBV19	TRBJ1-3	-	-	TGTGCCAGTAAGGGACTAATAAAAGGAGCGCCGGATGGAAACACCATATATTTT	CASKGLIKGAPDGNTIYF
TRBV11-2	TRBJ1-5	few	-	TGTGCCAGCAGCGCAACAGGGTATCAGCCCCAGCATTTT	CASSATGYQPQHF
TRBV7-2	TRBJ1-2	-	-	TGTGCCAGCAGCTCGGACAGAGCAGGTGGCTACACCTTC	CASSSDRAGGYTF
TRBV9	TRBJ2-2	-	TRBD2	TGTGCCAGCAGCTTTACGGGGGGTCCACCGAACACCGGGGAGCTGTTTTTT	CASSFTGGPPNTGELFF
TRBV5-1	TRBJ2-5	-	TRBD2	TGCGCCAGCAGCTTGGGGGCAGGGAGGGAAGAGACCCAGTACTTC	CASSLGAGREETQYF
TRBV5-1	TRBJ1-2	once	TRBD1	TGCGCCAGCAGCAGGGATGGGACAGGGGACGATGGCTACACCTTC	CASSRDGTGDDGYTF
TRBV2	TRBJ1-1	-	TRBD1	TGTGCCAGCAGTGCTTTAAGGGGGCGCGAAGCTTTCTTT	CASSALRGREAFF
TRBV5-4	TRBJ2-7	-	TRBD1	TGTGCCACCCGACAGGGTCCCTACGAGCAGTACTTC	CATRQGPYEQYF
TRBV6-1	TRBJ1-1	-	TRBD1	TGTGCCAGCAGGGACAGGGCCTACACTGAAGCTTTCTTT	CASRDRAYTEAFF
TRBV29-1	TRBJ2-7	-	TRBD2	TGCAGCGTTGAAGGGTGGGTTAGCGGGGCCTACGAGCAGTACTTC	CSVEGWVSGAYEQYF
TRBV19	TRBJ1-1	-	-	TGTGCCAGTAGTCCTTTGCAGGGAGGGAACACTGAAGCTTTCTTT	CASSPLQGGNTEAFF
TRBV7-4	TRBJ2-5	once	TRBD2	TGTGCCAGCAGCCCCACCAGGGGACTAGCGGGGGTCCAAGAGACCCAGTACTTC	CASSPTRGLAGVQETQYF
TRBV19	TRBJ2-3	-	-	TGTGCCAGTAGTCTGAGCGCTTCCACAGATACGCAGTATTTT	CASSLSASTDTQYF
TRBV7-2	TRBJ2-7	-	-	TGTGCCAGCACCCCTTGGGCAGGGGGCTCCTCGGGGGGCGAGCAGTACTTC	CASTPWAGGSSGGEQYF
TRBV27	TRBJ1-2	-	-	TGTGCCAGCAGCCCTACCATAGGGAGTGGCTACACCTTC	CASSPTIGSGYTF
TRBV7-9	TRBJ2-6	few	TRBD1	TGTGCCAGCAGCTTACGGGACAGGGAATCTGGGGCCAACGTCCTGACTTTC	CASSLRDRESGANVLTF
TRBV9	TRBJ2-1	-	TRBD2	TGTGCCAGCAGCCCCCACCGGGGGGGGTACAATGAGCAGTTCTTC	CASSPHRGGYNEQFF
TRBV6-1	TRBJ1-2	-	TRBD1	TGTGCCAGCAGGGGACAGGGAACCAACTATGGCTACACCTTC	CASRGQGTNYGYTF
TRBV5-4	TRBJ2-7	-	-	TGTGCCAGCAGCAGATCCCTGGGGGGCGAGCAGTACTTC	CASSRSLGGEQYF
TRBV7-6	TRBJ1-6	-	-	TGTGCCAGCAGCGAATCAGGATTAGATTCACCCCTCCACTTT	CASSESGLDSPLHF
TRBV12-2	TRBJ2-5	once	-	TGTGCAAGTCGCTTAAGTCTAGCCGAAGAGACCCAGTACTTC	CASRLSLAEETQYF
TRBV7-6	TRBJ2-7	once	-	TGTGCCAGCAGCTTAGTCCCTTCCGCTAGCTACGAGCAGTACTTC	CASSLVPSASYEQYF
TRBV7-2	TRBJ2-1	-	TRBD2	TGTGCCAGCAGCTTACAACTAGCGGGGGGGCATGAGCAGTTCTTC	CASSLQLAGGHEQFF
TRBV11-2	TRBJ2-7	-	-	TGTGCCAGCTCCCCGACAGTCGGGGGTAGTCAGTACTTC	CASSPTVGGSQYF
TRBV29-1	TRBJ1-1	-	-	TGCAGCGTTGAAGTGGAAGCGACAGTGAACACTGAAGCTTTCTTT	CSVEVEATVNTEAFF
TRBV2	TRBJ2-1	-	TRBD1	TGTGCCAGCGACACCGGGACAGGGGGCTTCGGTCCGTTCTTC	CASDTGTGGFGPFF
TRBV7-2	TRBJ2-5	-	TRBD2	TGTGCCAGCTCGGACTGGCGGGGGGGCGAGGAGACCCAGTACTTC	CASSDWRGGEETQYF
TRBV6-5	TRBJ2-3	-	TRBD2	TGTGCCAGCAGTCTCGGGACTAGCGAGACAGATACGCAGTATTTT	CASSLGTSETDTQYF
TRBV9	TRBJ2-1	-	-	TGTGCCAGCAGCGTAGTACCGAAGCCCTACAATGAGCAGTTCTTC	CASSVVPKPYNEQFF
TRBV7-9	TRBJ2-1	-	-	TGTTCCAGCAGCTTAGCTAGGGGGGGGACCGGCTACAATGAGCAGTTCTTC	CSSSLARGGTGYNEQFF
TRBV6-1	TRBJ2-7	-	-	TGTGCCAGCAGTGAAGCGGAGGACAGAGCCTACGAGCAGTACTTC	CASSEAEDRAYEQYF
TRBV5-4	TRBJ2-1	-	TRBD2	TGTGGAAGTGGGGAGGGGATTGGGAGCAACAATGAGCAGTTCTTC	CGSGEGIGSNNEQFF
TRBV5-1	TRBJ1-4	-	-	TGCGCCAGCAAAGTTGGGCCCAGGTCAACTAATGAAAAACTGTTTTTT	CASKVGPRSTNEKLFF